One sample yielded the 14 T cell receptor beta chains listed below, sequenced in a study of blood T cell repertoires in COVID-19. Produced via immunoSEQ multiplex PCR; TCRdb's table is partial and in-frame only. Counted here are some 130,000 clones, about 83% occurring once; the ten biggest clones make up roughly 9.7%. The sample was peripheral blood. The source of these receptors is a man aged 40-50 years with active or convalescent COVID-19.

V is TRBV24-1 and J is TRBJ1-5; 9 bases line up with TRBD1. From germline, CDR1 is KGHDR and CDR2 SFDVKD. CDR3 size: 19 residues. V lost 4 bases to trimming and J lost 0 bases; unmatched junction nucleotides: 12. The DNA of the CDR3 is TGTGCCACCAGTGAACCGGGACAGGGCGGGCAATGTAGCAATCAGCCCCAGCATTTT. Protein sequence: CATSEPGQGGQCSNQPQHF.

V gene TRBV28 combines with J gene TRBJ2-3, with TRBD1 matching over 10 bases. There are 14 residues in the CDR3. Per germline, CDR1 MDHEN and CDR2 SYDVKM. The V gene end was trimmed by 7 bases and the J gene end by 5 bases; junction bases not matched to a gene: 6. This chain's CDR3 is CASTVGQGRDTQYF. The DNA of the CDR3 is TGTGCCAGCACCGTGGGACAGGGGAGAGATACGCAGTATTTT.

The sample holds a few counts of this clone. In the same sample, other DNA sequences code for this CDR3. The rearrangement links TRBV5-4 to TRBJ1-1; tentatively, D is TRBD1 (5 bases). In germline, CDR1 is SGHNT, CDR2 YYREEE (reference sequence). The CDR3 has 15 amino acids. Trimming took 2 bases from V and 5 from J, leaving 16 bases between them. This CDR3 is CASSLGGGRDTEAFF. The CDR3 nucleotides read TGTGCCAGCAGCTTAGGTGGGGGGAGGGATACTGAAGCTTTCTTT.

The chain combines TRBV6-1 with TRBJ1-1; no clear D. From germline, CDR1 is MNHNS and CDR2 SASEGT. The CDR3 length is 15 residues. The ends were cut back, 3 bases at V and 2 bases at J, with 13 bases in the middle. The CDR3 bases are TGTGCCAGCAGTGATGACTGGAACATTAACACTGAAGCTTTCTTT. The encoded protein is CASSDDWNINTEAFF.

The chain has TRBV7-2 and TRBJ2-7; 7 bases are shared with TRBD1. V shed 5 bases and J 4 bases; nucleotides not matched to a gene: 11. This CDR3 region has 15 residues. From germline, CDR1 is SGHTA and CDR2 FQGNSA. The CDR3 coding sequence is TGTGCCAGCAGCACTCGGACAGGCAACGTTTACGAGCAGTACTTC. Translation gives CASSTRTGNVYEQYF.

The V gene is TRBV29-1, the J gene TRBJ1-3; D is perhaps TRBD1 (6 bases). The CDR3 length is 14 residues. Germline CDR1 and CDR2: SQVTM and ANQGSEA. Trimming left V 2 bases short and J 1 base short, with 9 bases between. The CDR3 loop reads CSVEIQGSGNTIYF. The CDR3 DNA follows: TGCAGCGTTGAAATCCAGGGGTCTGGAAACACCATATATTTT.

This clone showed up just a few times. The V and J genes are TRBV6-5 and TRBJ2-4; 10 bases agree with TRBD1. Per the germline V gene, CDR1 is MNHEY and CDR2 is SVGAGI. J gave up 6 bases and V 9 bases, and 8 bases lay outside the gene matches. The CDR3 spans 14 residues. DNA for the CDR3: TGTGCCAGTACGACGACAGGGGGCGGAAACATTCAGTACTTC. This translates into CASTTTGGGNIQYF.

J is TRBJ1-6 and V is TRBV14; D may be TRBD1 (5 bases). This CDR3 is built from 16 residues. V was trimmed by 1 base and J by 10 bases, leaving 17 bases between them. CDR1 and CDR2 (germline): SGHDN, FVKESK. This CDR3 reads CASSQGLVGRGSPLHF. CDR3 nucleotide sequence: TGTGCCAGCAGCCAAGGCTTGGTGGGAAGGGGATCACCCCTCCACTTT.

The CDR3 region has the DNA TGTGCCAGCAGCTTGGGAGGAGGGGGCGGAAACATTCAGTACTTC. Its translation is CASSLGGGGGNIQYF. This chain links TRBV5-4 with TRBJ2-4, with D maybe TRBD1 (7 bases). V was cut by 0 bases and J by 6 bases, with 13 bases left in between. The germline V gene encodes CDR1 SGHNT and CDR2 YYREEE (reference sequence). This CDR3 is built from 15 residues. Together with reference TRBV5-4 and TRBJ2-4, the CDR3 gives the full variable domain: ETGVTQSPTHLIKTRGQQVTLRCSSQSGHNTVSWYQQALGQGPQFIFQYYREEENGRGNFPPRFSGLQFPNYSSELNVNALELDDSALYLCASSLGGGGGNIQYFGAGTRLSVL.

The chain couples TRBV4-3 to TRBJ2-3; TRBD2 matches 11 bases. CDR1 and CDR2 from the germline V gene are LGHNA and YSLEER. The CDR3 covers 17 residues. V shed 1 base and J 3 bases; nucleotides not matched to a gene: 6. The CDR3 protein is CASSQAGASGGTDTQYF. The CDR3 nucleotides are TGCGCCAGCAGCCAAGCCGGTGCTAGCGGGGGGACAGATACGCAGTATTTT.

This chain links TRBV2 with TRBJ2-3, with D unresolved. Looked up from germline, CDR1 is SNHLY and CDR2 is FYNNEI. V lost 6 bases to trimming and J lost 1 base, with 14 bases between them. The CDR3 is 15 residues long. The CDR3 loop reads CASSRSLAGTDTQYF. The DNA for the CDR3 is TGTGCCAGCAGCCGATCCCTGGCCGGCACAGATACGCAGTATTTT.

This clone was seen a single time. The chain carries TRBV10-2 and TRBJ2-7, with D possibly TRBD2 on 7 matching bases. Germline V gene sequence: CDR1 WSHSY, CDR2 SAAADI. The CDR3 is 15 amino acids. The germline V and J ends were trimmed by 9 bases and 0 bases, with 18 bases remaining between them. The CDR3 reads CASAVEGGSSYEQYF. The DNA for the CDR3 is TGCGCCAGTGCGGTCGAGGGGGGGAGCTCCTACGAGCAGTACTTC.

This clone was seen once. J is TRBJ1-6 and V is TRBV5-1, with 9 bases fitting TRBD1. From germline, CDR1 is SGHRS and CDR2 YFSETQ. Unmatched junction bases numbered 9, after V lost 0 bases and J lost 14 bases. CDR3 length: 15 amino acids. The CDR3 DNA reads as TGCGCCAGCAGCTTGGGGGGACAGGGTCGGGCAGCCCTCCACTTT. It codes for CASSLGGQGRAALHF.

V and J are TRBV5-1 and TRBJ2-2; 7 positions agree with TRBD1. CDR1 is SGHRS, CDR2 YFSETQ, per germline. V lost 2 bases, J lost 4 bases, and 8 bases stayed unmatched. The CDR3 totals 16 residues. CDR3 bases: TGCGCCAGCAGCTTTGACCCGGGACAGACCACCGGGGAGCTGTTTTTT. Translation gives CASSFDPGQTTGELFF.